The T cell receptor (beta chain) under discussion was sequenced for a study of early T cells in non-severe SARS-CoV-2 infection. Study results and limitations: Private and CD4 specificities were missed by VDJdb matching, skewed to anti-spike CD8.

CDR3 length: 14 residues. V gave up 4 bases and J gave up 3 bases, with 14 bases separating them. Germline loops: CDR1 SGHTS, CDR2 YDEGEE. TCRdb itself ran the 5' RACE reads through MiXCR, one entry per CDR3 protein. The profile covers tens of thousands of distinct CDR3 sequences, with approximately 6.1% appearing a single time and 20% taken by the ten largest. This clonotype was observed many times. Antigen specificity is unknown. This receptor was taken from an adult who was a healthcare worker with PCR-confirmed SARS-CoV-2 infection or an uninfected control (not recorded which). The sequencing here drew on whole blood, taken at baseline. This chain connects TRBV5-8 to TRBJ2-7; D is ambiguous. In DNA form, the CDR3 reads TGTGCCAGCAGCCCGACCTTCACGGGCTACGAGCAGTACTTC. This gives the protein CASSPTFTGYEQYF.